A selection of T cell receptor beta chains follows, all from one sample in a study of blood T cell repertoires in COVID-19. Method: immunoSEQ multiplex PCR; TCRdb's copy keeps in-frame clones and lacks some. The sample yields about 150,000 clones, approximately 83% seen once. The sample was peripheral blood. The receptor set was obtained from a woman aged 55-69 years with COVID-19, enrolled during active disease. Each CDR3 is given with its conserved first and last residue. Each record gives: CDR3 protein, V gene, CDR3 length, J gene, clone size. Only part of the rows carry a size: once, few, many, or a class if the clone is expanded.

CASSFSGTNQETQYF TRBV7-3 15 TRBJ2-5 .
CASSPRGLRQPQHF TRBV5-6 14 TRBJ1-5 .
CASSPNRGQGEAFF TRBV18 14 TRBJ1-1 .
CASSQEAGGRLGPQHF TRBV4-1 16 TRBJ1-5 .
CASSSGLAGGLNTGELFF TRBV5-4 18 TRBJ2-2 .
CASSLGDRGNQPQHF TRBV11-2 15 TRBJ1-5 .
CASSRQTSAYNEQFF TRBV11-3 15 TRBJ2-1 once
CASSLGGRGAFF TRBV12-3/TRBV12-4 12 TRBJ1-1 .
CASSFSQTSYNEQFF TRBV6-5 15 TRBJ2-1 .
CASSIGTGGEDTQYF TRBV10-1 15 TRBJ2-3 .
CASSENRGSSSPLHF TRBV9 15 TRBJ1-6 .
CAWTGQGPMNTEAFF TRBV30 15 TRBJ1-1 few
CSASREGGVYQPQHF TRBV20-1 15 TRBJ1-5 .
CASSPGTSLLEQYF TRBV9 14 TRBJ2-7 .
CASSLPPAEADTQYF TRBV7-3 15 TRBJ2-3 .
CASSLRKGTSGRSHGTGELFF TRBV27 21 TRBJ2-2 many
CASSPGGHIMNTEAFF TRBV18 16 TRBJ1-1 few
CASSFGGAGNTIYF TRBV9 14 TRBJ1-3 .
CASSLRNTGVNTEAFF TRBV18 16 TRBJ1-1 .
CASSLTGPRGSGNTIYF TRBV11-3 17 TRBJ1-3 .
CASSLAQGSVYEQYF TRBV7-8 15 TRBJ2-7 few
CSVEGGQGSNYGYTF TRBV29-1 15 TRBJ1-2 .
CATSRDSTGAGNQPQHF TRBV15 17 TRBJ1-5 .
CASSPLDRGNSPLHF TRBV11-2 15 TRBJ1-6 .
CASSVPGASGRAAGELFF TRBV9 18 TRBJ2-2 once
CASGRAVGNQPQHF TRBV2 14 TRBJ1-5 .
CASSVATSSRTDTQYF TRBV9 16 TRBJ2-3 .
CASSSPNQGTPLHF TRBV6-2/TRBV6-3 14 TRBJ1-6 .
CSVAGTGDGETQYF TRBV29-1 14 TRBJ2-5 .
CASRSGPGQGISEQFF TRBV19 16 TRBJ2-1 .
CASRETGDTEAFF TRBV6-4 13 TRBJ1-1 .
CATQDGNTIYF TRBV27 11 TRBJ1-3 few
CASSLVAGLFNQPQHF TRBV7-8 16 TRBJ1-5 .
CASSASGYGNTIYF TRBV2 14 TRBJ1-3 once
CASSPFGGAKNIQYF TRBV7-3 15 TRBJ2-4 .
CASSAQQGVNEKLFF TRBV7-9 15 TRBJ1-4 .